Listed below are T cell receptor beta chains from one sample, sequenced in a study of cytomegalovirus exposure and HLA in healthy donors. TCRdb's copy holds only in-frame clones and misses some; the assay was immunoSEQ multiplex PCR. The table has a few hundred thousand clones, roughly 90% seen once. The sample was PBMCs. The receptor source for this set is a woman between 18 and 30 years old in good health and CMV-seronegative. The CDR3 runs from the conserved cysteine through the conserved F or W. Fields, in order: CDR3 DNA, CDR3 protein, J gene, clone size, V gene, D gene, CDR3 length. The D gene is left open where the match is weak. The size field is filled for only some rows; it gives once, few, many or a size class.

DNA: TGTGCCAGCAGCTTAAATAACAATGAGCAGTTCTTC
CDR3: CASSLNNNEQFF
J: TRBJ2-1
size: -
V: TRBV7-3
D: -
length: 12

DNA: TGTGCCAGCATCCCTCCGGGGTCCAATGAGCAGTTCTTC
CDR3: CASIPPGSNEQFF
J: TRBJ2-1
size: -
V: TRBV7-9
D: -
length: 13

DNA: TGTGCCTGGAGCGGGGGTCACCGTGACATTCAGTACTTC
CDR3: CAWSGGHRDIQYF
J: TRBJ2-4
size: -
V: TRBV30
D: -
length: 13

DNA: TGTGCCAGTAGCCGTCCGACAGGGAGAGACCATCAGCCCCAGCATTTT
CDR3: CASSRPTGRDHQPQHF
J: TRBJ1-5
size: -
V: TRBV19
D: TRBD1
length: 16

DNA: TGTGCCAGCAGCTTGAGAGCGGGGGGCATCAATGAGCAGTTCTTC
CDR3: CASSLRAGGINEQFF
J: TRBJ2-1
size: -
V: TRBV5-4
D: TRBD2
length: 15

DNA: TGTGCCAGCAGTGTAAGAAGCGGTTCTAGCACAGATACGCAGTATTTT
CDR3: CASSVRSGSSTDTQYF
J: TRBJ2-3
size: -
V: TRBV2
D: -
length: 16

DNA: TGTGCCAGCAGTGCCAGACAGGAACGCATCTACGAGCAGTACTTC
CDR3: CASSARQERIYEQYF
J: TRBJ2-7
size: -
V: TRBV6-1
D: -
length: 15

DNA: TGCGCCAGCAGCTGGACTAGCGGGGGGGCTTCCTACAATGAGCAGCTCTTC
CDR3: CASSWTSGGASYNEQLF
J: TRBJ2-1
size: -
V: TRBV5-1
D: TRBD2
length: 17

DNA: TGTGCCAGCAGTGAGGAGCAGGGGATGAACACTGAAGCTTTCTTT
CDR3: CASSEEQGMNTEAFF
J: TRBJ1-1
size: once
V: TRBV2
D: -
length: 15

DNA: TGTGCCAGCAGCTTAGCGGGTGGACAGGGCGCCTTC
CDR3: CASSLAGGQGAF
J: TRBJ1-2
size: -
V: TRBV7-2
D: TRBD1
length: 12

DNA: TGTGCGAGCCGACGGCGGGGGTCCCAAGAGACCCAGTACTTC
CDR3: CASRRRGSQETQYF
J: TRBJ2-5
size: -
V: TRBV2
D: TRBD2
length: 14

DNA: TGTGCCAGCAGCTTGGAAGGGGGCCGCTTTAACGAGCAGTACTTC
CDR3: CASSLEGGRFNEQYF
J: TRBJ2-7
size: -
V: TRBV5-6
D: TRBD1
length: 15

DNA: TGTGCCAGCAGCTTGGACAGGGAATCGTACCAAGAGACCCAGTACTTC
CDR3: CASSLDRESYQETQYF
J: TRBJ2-5
size: -
V: TRBV5-4
D: -
length: 16

DNA: TGTGCCAGCAGCTTACCCCTAGCCGGGGAGCTGTTTTTT
CDR3: CASSLPLAGELFF
J: TRBJ2-2
size: -
V: TRBV7-2
D: -
length: 13

DNA: TGTGCCAGCAGTTTTACTGAGAGGGAGGCAGCTTTCTTT
CDR3: CASSFTEREAAFF
J: TRBJ1-1
size: -
V: TRBV27
D: -
length: 13

DNA: TGTGCCAGCAGCGTATCTGAAGTGGGACAGAAGCAGTTCTTC
CDR3: CASSVSEVGQKQFF
J: TRBJ2-1
size: few
V: TRBV9
D: TRBD1
length: 14

DNA: TGTGCCTGGAGTGCTGACATCTCCTACGAGCAGTACTTC
CDR3: CAWSADISYEQYF
J: TRBJ2-7
size: -
V: TRBV30
D: -
length: 13

DNA: TGTGCCAGCAGCTCGACTGGGGGGGCCGGGGAGACCCAGTACTTC
CDR3: CASSSTGGAGETQYF
J: TRBJ2-5
size: -
V: TRBV11-2
D: -
length: 15